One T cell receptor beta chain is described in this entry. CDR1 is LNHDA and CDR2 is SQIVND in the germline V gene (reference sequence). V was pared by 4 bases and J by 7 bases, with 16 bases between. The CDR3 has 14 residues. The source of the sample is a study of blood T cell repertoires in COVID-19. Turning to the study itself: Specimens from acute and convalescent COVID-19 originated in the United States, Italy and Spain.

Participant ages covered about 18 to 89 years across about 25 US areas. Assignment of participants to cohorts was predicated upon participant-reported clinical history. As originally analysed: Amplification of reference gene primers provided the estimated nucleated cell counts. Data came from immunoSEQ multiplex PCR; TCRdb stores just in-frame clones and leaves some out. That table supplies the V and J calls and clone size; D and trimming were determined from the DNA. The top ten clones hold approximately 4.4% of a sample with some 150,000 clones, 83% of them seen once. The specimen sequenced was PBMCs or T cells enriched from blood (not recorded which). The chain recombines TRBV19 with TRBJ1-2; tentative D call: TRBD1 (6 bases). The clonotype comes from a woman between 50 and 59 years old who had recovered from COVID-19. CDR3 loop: CASSTRQVWGGYTF. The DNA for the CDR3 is TGTGCCAGTAGTACCCGACAGGTTTGGGGTGGCTACACCTTC.